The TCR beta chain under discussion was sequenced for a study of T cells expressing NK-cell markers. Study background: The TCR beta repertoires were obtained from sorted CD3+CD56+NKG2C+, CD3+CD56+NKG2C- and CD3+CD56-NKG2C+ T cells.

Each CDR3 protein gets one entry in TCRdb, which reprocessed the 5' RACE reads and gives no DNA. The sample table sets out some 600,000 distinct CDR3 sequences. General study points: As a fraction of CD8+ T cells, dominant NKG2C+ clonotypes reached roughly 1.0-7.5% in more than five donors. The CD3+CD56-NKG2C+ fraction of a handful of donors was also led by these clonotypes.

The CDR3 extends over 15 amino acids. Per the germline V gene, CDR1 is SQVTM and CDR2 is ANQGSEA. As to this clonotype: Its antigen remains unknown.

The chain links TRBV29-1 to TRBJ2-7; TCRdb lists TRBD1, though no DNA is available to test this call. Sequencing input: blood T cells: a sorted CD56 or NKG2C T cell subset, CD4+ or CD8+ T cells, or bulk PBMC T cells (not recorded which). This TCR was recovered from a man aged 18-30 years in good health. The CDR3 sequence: CSVESRDRASYEQYF.